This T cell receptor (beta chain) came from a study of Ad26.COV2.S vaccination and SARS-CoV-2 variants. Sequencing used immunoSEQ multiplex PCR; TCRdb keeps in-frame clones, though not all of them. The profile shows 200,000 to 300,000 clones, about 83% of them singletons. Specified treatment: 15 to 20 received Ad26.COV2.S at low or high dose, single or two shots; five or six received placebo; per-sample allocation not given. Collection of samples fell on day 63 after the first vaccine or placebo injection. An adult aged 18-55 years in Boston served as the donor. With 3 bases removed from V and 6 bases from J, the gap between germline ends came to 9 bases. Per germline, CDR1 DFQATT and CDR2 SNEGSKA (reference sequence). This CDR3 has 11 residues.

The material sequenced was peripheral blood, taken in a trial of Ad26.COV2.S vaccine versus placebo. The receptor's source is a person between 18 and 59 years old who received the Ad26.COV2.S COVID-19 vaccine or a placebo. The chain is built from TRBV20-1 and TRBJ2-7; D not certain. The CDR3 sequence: CSASAPPEQYV. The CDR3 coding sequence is TGCAGTGCTAGTGCCCCCCCCGAGCAGTACGTC.